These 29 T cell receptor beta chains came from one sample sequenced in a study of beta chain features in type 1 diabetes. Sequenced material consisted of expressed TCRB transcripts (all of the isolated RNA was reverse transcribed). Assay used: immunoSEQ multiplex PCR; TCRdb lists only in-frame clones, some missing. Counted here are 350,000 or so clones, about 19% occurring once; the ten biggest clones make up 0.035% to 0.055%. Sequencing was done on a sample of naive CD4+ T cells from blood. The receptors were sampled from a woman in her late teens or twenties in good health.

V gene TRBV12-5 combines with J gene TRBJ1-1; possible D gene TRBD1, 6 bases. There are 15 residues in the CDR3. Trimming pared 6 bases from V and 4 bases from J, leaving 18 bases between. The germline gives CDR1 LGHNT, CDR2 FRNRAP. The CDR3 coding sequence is TGTGCTAGTGGCCCATCTCAGGGGATAAGCACTGAAGCTTTCTTT. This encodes CASGPSQGISTEAFF.

The CDR3 protein is CASSRGLAGEVTQYF. The CDR3 DNA is TGTGCCAGCAGCCGCGGACTAGCGGGGGAGGTGACCCAGTACTTC. The gene calls are TRBV7-9 and TRBJ2-5; the match to TRBD2 covers 13 bases. Germline lookup yields CDR1 SEHNR and CDR2 FQNEAQ (reference sequence). The CDR3 sequence is 15 residues long. V shed 5 bases and J 7 bases; nucleotides not matched to a gene: 7.

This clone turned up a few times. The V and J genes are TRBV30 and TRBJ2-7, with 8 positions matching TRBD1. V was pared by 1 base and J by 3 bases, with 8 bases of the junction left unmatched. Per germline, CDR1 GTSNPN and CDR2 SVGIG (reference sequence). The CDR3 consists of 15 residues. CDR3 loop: CAWSGQGRTYYEQYF. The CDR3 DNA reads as TGTGCCTGGAGTGGACAGGGGAGGACCTACTACGAGCAGTACTTC. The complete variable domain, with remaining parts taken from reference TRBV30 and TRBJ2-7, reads SQTIHQWPATLVQPVGSPLSLECTVEGTSNPNLYWYRQAAGRGLQLLFYSVGIGQISSEVPQNLSASRPQDRQFILSSKKLLLSDSGFYLCAWSGQGRTYYEQYFGPGTRLTVT.

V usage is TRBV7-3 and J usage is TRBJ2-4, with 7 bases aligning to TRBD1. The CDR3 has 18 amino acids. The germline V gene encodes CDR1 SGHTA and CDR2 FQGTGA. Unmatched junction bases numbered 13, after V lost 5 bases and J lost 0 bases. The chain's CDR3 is CASSITRQGLLAKNIQYF. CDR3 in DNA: TGTGCCAGCAGCATTACCAGACAGGGCCTTCTAGCCAAAAACATTCAGTACTTC.

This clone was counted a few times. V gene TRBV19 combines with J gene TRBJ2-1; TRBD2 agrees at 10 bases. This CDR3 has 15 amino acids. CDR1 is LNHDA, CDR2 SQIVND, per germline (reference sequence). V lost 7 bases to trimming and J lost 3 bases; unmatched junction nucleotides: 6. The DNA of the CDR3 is TGTGCCAGTACTCAGACTAGCGGGCTCTACAATGAGCAGTTCTTC. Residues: CASTQTSGLYNEQFF.

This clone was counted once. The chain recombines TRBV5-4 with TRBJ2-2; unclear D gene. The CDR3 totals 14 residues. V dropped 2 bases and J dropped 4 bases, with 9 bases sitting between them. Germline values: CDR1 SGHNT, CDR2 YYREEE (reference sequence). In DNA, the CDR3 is TGTGCCAGCAGCTTTAATTCTCTCACCGGGGAGCTGTTTTTT. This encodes CASSFNSLTGELFF.

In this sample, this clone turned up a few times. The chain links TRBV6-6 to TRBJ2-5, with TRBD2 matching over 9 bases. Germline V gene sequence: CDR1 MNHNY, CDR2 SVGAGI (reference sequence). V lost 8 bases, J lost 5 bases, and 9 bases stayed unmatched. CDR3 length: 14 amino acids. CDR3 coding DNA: TGTGCCAGCGGAAAGCGGGAGGTAGGGGAGACCCAGTACTTC. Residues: CASGKREVGETQYF.

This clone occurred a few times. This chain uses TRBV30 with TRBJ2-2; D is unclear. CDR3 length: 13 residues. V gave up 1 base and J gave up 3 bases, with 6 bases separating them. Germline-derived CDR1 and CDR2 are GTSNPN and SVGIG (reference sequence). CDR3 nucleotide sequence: TGTGCCTGGAGTGCCCAGTACACCGGGGAGCTGTTTTTT. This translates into CAWSAQYTGELFF.

The CDR3 DNA reads as TGTGCCAGCAGCTCAATAGCGGGAAATAATGAGCAGTTCTTC. Translating it yields CASSSIAGNNEQFF. The chain recombines TRBV11-2 with TRBJ2-1, with TRBD2 identical over 8 bases. The CDR3 has 14 residues. Per the germline V gene, CDR1 is SGHAT and CDR2 is FQNNGV. Trimming cost V 4 bases and J 7 bases; bases outside gene matches: 6.

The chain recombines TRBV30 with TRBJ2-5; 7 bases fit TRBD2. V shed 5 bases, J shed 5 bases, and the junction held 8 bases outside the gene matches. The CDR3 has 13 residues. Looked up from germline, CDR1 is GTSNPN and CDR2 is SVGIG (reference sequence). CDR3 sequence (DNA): TGTGCCTGGGATGGCGGGAGCTGGGAGACCCAGTACTTC. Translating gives CAWDGGSWETQYF.

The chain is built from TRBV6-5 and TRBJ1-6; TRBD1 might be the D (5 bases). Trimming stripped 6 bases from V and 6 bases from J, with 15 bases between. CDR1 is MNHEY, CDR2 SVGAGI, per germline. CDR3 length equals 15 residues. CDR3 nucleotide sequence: TGTGCCAGCAGATCTCCGGGCAGGGCTAATTCACCCCTCCACTTT. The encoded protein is CASRSPGRANSPLHF.

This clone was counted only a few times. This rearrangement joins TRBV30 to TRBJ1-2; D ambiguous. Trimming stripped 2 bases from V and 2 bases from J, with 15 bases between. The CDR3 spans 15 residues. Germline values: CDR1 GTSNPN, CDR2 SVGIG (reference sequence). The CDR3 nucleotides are TGTGCCTGGAGTAGGATGGGCCGAGCCAACTATGGCTACACCTTC. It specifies CAWSRMGRANYGYTF.

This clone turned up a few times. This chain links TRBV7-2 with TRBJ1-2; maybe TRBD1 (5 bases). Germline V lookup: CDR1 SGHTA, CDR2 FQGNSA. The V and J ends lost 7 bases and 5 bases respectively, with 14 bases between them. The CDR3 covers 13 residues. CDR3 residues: CASTPGGGYGYTF. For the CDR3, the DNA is TGTGCCAGCACCCCCGGGGGGGGGTATGGCTACACCTTC.

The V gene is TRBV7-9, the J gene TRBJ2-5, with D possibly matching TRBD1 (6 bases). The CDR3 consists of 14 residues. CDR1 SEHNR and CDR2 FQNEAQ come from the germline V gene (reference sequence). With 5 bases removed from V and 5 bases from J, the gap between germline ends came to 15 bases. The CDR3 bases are TGTGCCAGCAGCAGACGACAAACAGGGGAGACCCAGTACTTC. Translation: CASSRRQTGETQYF.

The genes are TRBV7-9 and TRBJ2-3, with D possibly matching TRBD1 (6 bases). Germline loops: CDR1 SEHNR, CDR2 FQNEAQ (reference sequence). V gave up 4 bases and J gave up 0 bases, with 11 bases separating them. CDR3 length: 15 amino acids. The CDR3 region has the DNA TGTGCCAGCAGCTCACAGGGCACTAGCACAGATACGCAGTATTTT. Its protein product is CASSSQGTSTDTQYF.

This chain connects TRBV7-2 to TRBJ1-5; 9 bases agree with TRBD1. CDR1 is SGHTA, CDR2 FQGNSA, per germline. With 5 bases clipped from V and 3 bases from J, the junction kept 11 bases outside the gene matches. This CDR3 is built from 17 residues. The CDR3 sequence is CASSPFPGQGPNQPQHF. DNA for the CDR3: TGTGCCAGCAGCCCCTTCCCGGGACAGGGCCCCAATCAGCCCCAGCATTTT. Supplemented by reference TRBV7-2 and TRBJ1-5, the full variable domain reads GAGVSQSPSNKVTEKGKDVELRCDPISGHTALYWYRQSLGQGLEFLIYFQGNSAPDKSGLPSDRFSAERTGGSVSTLTIQRTQQEDSAVYLCASSPFPGQGPNQPQHFGDGTRLSIL.

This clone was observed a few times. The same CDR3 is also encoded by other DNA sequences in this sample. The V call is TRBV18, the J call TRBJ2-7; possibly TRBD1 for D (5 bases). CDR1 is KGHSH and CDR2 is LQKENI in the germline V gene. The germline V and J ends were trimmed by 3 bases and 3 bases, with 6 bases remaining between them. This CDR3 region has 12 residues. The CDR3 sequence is CASSPGRYEQYF. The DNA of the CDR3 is TGTGCCAGCTCACCGGGGCGCTACGAGCAGTACTTC.

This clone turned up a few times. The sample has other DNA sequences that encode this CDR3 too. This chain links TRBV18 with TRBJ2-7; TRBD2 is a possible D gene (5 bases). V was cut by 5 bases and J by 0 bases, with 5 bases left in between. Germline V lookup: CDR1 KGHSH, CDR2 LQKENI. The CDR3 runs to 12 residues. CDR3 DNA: TGTGCCAGCTCAGGGAGCTCCTACGAGCAGTACTTC. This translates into CASSGSSYEQYF.

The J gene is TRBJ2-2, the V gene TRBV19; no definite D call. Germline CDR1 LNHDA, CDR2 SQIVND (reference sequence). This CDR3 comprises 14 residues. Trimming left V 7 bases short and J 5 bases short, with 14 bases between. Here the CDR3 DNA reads TGTGCCAGTATCGATATCTTGAGGACCGGGGAGCTGTTTTTT. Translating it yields CASIDILRTGELFF.

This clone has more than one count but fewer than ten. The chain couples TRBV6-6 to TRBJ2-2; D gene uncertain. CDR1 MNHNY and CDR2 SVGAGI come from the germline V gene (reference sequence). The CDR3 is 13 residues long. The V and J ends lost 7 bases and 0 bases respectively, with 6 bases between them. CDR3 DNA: TGTGCCAGCACTAGAGCGAACACCGGGGAGCTGTTTTTT. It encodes CASTRANTGELFF.

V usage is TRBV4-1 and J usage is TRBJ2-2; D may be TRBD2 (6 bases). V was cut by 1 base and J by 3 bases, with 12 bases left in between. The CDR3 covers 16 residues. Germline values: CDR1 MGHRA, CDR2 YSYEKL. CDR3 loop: CASSQGQRADTGELFF. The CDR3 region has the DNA TGCGCCAGCAGCCAAGGACAGCGGGCGGACACCGGGGAGCTGTTTTTT.

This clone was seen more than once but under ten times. The DNA for the CDR3 is TGTGCCAGCAGAGGGACAGGGTCGCAGGAGACCCAGTACTTC. Amino acid sequence: CASRGTGSQETQYF. This sequence joins TRBV6-6 and TRBJ2-5; 9 nucleotides match TRBD1. The CDR3 sequence is 14 residues long. Germline V gene data show CDR1 as MNHNY and CDR2 as SVGAGI (reference sequence). After removal of 6 bases from V and 5 bases from J, the junction contained 7 bases not matched to a gene.

Written as DNA, the CDR3 is TGTGCCAGCAGCCAAGTATTGAGGAGGGTAATGAACACTGAAGCTTTCTTT. Translated, it gives CASSQVLRRVMNTEAFF. The chain is built from TRBV4-2 and TRBJ1-1; no clear D. The V gene lost 1 base and the J gene lost 0 bases, with 15 bases spanning the gap. Germline assignment: CDR1 LGHNA and CDR2 YNFKEQ. The CDR3 covers 17 residues.

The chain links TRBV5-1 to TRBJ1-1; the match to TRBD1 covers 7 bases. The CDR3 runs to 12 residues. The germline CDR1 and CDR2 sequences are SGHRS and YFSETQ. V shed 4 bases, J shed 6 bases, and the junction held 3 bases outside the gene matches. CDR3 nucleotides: TGCGCCAGCAGCGCCCAGGGGGCTGAAGCTTTCTTT. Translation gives CASSAQGAEAFF.

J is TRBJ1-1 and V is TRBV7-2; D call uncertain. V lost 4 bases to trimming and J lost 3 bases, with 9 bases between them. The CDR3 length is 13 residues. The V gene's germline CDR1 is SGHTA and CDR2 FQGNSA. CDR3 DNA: TGTGCCAGCAGCTCAGGACTTTACACTGAAGCTTTCTTT. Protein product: CASSSGLYTEAFF.

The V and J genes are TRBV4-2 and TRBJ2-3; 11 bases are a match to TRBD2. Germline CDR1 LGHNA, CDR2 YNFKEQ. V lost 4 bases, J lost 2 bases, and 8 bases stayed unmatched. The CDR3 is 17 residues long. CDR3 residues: CASSRDRLAGPTDTQYF. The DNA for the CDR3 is TGTGCCAGCAGCCGGGATCGACTAGCGGGACCCACAGATACGCAGTATTTT.

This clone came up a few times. The CDR3 nucleotides read TGCGCCAGCAGCGCGGGGGTCGAGACCCAGTACTTC. It codes for CASSAGVETQYF. The gene calls are TRBV5-1 and TRBJ2-5; 7 bases match TRBD2. The trim removed 4 bases at V and 5 bases at J, leaving 2 bases unmatched. This CDR3 contains 12 residues. CDR1 and CDR2 (germline): SGHRS, YFSETQ.

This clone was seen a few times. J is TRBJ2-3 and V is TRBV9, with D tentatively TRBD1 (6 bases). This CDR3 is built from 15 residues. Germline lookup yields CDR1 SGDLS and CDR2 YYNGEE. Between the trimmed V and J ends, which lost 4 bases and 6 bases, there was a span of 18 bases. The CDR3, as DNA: TGTGCCAGCAGCTTCAGTTTAACAGGGTCCGATACGCAGTATTTT. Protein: CASSFSLTGSDTQYF.

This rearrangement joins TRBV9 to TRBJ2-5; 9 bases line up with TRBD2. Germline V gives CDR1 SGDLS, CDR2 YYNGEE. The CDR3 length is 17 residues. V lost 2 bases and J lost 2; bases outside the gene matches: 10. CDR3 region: CASSVPTSGFLQETQYF. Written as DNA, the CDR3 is TGTGCCAGCAGCGTTCCGACTAGCGGATTCTTACAAGAGACCCAGTACTTC.